The rows below give T cell receptor beta chains drawn from one sample of a study of blood T cell repertoires in COVID-19. Produced via immunoSEQ multiplex PCR; TCRdb's table is partial and in-frame only. Here the sample spans about 150,000 clones, around 83% being singletons. Source material: peripheral blood. These receptors all come from a woman aged 55-70 years with acute or convalescent COVID-19. CDR3s include the opening cysteine and the closing phenylalanine or tryptophan. The order of the fields is D gene, J gene, V gene, clone size, CDR3 DNA, CDR3 protein. A D gene is named only where the DNA matches it firmly. Only part of the rows carry a size: once, few, many, or a class if the clone is expanded.

d_call: -
j_call: TRBJ2-3
v_call: TRBV30
clone_size: once
cdr3_nt: TGTGCCTGGACAGGCTTTCCTCAAGATACGCAGTATTTT
cdr3_aa: CAWTGFPQDTQYF

d_call: -
j_call: TRBJ1-1
v_call: TRBV19
clone_size: many
cdr3_nt: TGTGCCAGTAGTATCCTGGCAGTGAACACTGAAGCTTTCTTT
cdr3_aa: CASSILAVNTEAFF

d_call: -
j_call: TRBJ2-6
v_call: TRBV20-1
clone_size: -
cdr3_nt: TGCAGTGCTAGTACCCACAGTACTGGGGCCAACGTCCTGACTTTC
cdr3_aa: CSASTHSTGANVLTF

d_call: -
j_call: TRBJ1-1
v_call: TRBV6-5
clone_size: -
cdr3_nt: TGTGCCAGCAGTCGGACAGAGGGAACTGAAGCTTTCTTT
cdr3_aa: CASSRTEGTEAFF

d_call: -
j_call: TRBJ2-5
v_call: TRBV2
clone_size: -
cdr3_nt: TGTGCCAGCAGACGGGGAGAGACCCAGTACTTC
cdr3_aa: CASRRGETQYF

d_call: -
j_call: TRBJ1-2
v_call: TRBV7-2
clone_size: -
cdr3_nt: TGTGCCAGCAGCCAACAAGAGACAGCCTATGGCTACACCTTC
cdr3_aa: CASSQQETAYGYTF

d_call: TRBD1
j_call: TRBJ1-2
v_call: TRBV19
clone_size: -
cdr3_nt: TGTGCCAGTCACCCCTTGGACAGGGACCGCGGCTACACCTTC
cdr3_aa: CASHPLDRDRGYTF

d_call: -
j_call: TRBJ1-1
v_call: TRBV18
clone_size: -
cdr3_nt: TGTGCCACCGCTTTACAGGGCCCTGGGAACACTGAAGCTTTCTTT
cdr3_aa: CATALQGPGNTEAFF

d_call: -
j_call: TRBJ1-1
v_call: TRBV5-1
clone_size: -
cdr3_nt: TGCGCCAGCAGCATTATCGAAGGACAGAACACTGAAGCTTTCTTT
cdr3_aa: CASSIIEGQNTEAFF

d_call: TRBD1
j_call: TRBJ1-2
v_call: TRBV6-5
clone_size: -
cdr3_nt: TGTGCCAGCACCGGAATGACAGGGGCCCTCTATGGCTACACCTTC
cdr3_aa: CASTGMTGALYGYTF

d_call: -
j_call: TRBJ1-1
v_call: TRBV6-6
clone_size: -
cdr3_nt: TGTGCCAGCAGTTACCTGGGCCTGGACACTGAAGCTTTCTTT
cdr3_aa: CASSYLGLDTEAFF

d_call: TRBD2
j_call: TRBJ2-1
v_call: TRBV7-9
clone_size: -
cdr3_nt: TGTGCCAGCAGCTTGCTAGCGGGAACATCAGGGGAGCAGTTCTTC
cdr3_aa: CASSLLAGTSGEQFF

d_call: -
j_call: TRBJ2-5
v_call: TRBV19
clone_size: -
cdr3_nt: TGTGCCAGTAGTCCCAGGGGCAGGGGAGAGACCCAGTACTTC
cdr3_aa: CASSPRGRGETQYF

d_call: -
j_call: TRBJ1-3
v_call: TRBV3-1/TRBV3-2
clone_size: -
cdr3_nt: TGTGCCAGCAGCCAGGTTAGCTCTGGAAACACCATATATTTT
cdr3_aa: CASSQVSSGNTIYF

d_call: -
j_call: TRBJ2-2
v_call: TRBV6-1
clone_size: -
cdr3_nt: TGTGCCAGCAGTGCATATTCGGACTCTCTCACCGGGGAGCTGTTTTTT
cdr3_aa: CASSAYSDSLTGELFF

d_call: TRBD1
j_call: TRBJ1-6
v_call: TRBV5-1
clone_size: -
cdr3_nt: TGCGCCAGCAGCTTGACGACAGGGGGTGACTATAATTCACCCCTCCACTTT
cdr3_aa: CASSLTTGGDYNSPLHF

d_call: TRBD1
j_call: TRBJ1-2
v_call: TRBV2
clone_size: once
cdr3_nt: TGTGCCAGCAGTGCATTACGGGGACAGGCAGGTGGCTACACCTTC
cdr3_aa: CASSALRGQAGGYTF

d_call: TRBD1
j_call: TRBJ1-4
v_call: TRBV30
clone_size: -
cdr3_nt: TGTGCCTGGAGTACTGGGACAGGGGGTGAAAAACTGTTTTTT
cdr3_aa: CAWSTGTGGEKLFF

d_call: -
j_call: TRBJ1-5
v_call: TRBV7-9
clone_size: -
cdr3_nt: TGTGCCAGCAGCAACAGGGATCAGCCCCAGCATTTT
cdr3_aa: CASSNRDQPQHF

d_call: -
j_call: TRBJ1-2
v_call: TRBV2
clone_size: -
cdr3_nt: TGTGCCAGCAGTGGTTACGGTTCTAACTATGGCTACACCTTC
cdr3_aa: CASSGYGSNYGYTF

d_call: TRBD1
j_call: TRBJ1-2
v_call: TRBV18
clone_size: -
cdr3_nt: TGTGCCAGCTCATCGGAATGGACAGGGGGTGACCCGGACTATGGCTACACCTTC
cdr3_aa: CASSSEWTGGDPDYGYTF

d_call: TRBD2
j_call: TRBJ2-1
v_call: TRBV18
clone_size: -
cdr3_nt: TGTGCCAGCTCAGCGGGGGGGGCCGTCTCCTACAATGAGCAGTTCTTC
cdr3_aa: CASSAGGAVSYNEQFF

d_call: -
j_call: TRBJ1-5
v_call: TRBV3-1/TRBV3-2
clone_size: -
cdr3_nt: TGTGCCAGCAGCCAGGACAGCGTTAGCAATCAGCCCCAGCATTTT
cdr3_aa: CASSQDSVSNQPQHF

d_call: TRBD1
j_call: TRBJ1-1
v_call: TRBV6-2/TRBV6-3
clone_size: -
cdr3_nt: TGTGCCAGCAGTCGGCCTCCGGGACAGGGAACGAACACTGAAGCTTTCTTT
cdr3_aa: CASSRPPGQGTNTEAFF

d_call: TRBD1
j_call: TRBJ2-2
v_call: TRBV3-1/TRBV3-2
clone_size: few
cdr3_nt: TGTGCCAGCAGCCCAACAGGGGGGATAGGGACCGGGGAGCTGTTTTTT
cdr3_aa: CASSPTGGIGTGELFF

d_call: -
j_call: TRBJ1-2
v_call: TRBV5-5
clone_size: -
cdr3_nt: TGTGCCAGCAGCCAGACGACAGGCAGGGGTGGCTACACCTTC
cdr3_aa: CASSQTTGRGGYTF

d_call: -
j_call: TRBJ1-5
v_call: TRBV19
clone_size: -
cdr3_nt: TGTGCCAGTAGTATAAATCCGGCAGGGTTCAATCAGCCCCAGCATTTT
cdr3_aa: CASSINPAGFNQPQHF

d_call: TRBD1
j_call: TRBJ1-1
v_call: TRBV29-1
clone_size: -
cdr3_nt: TGCAGCGTGGACAGGGGGGGGAACACTGAAGCTTTCTTT
cdr3_aa: CSVDRGGNTEAFF

d_call: TRBD1
j_call: TRBJ2-2
v_call: TRBV24-1
clone_size: -
cdr3_nt: TGTGCCACCAGTGACCCGGGACAGGGGACCGGGGAGCTGTTTTTT
cdr3_aa: CATSDPGQGTGELFF

d_call: TRBD1
j_call: TRBJ1-2
v_call: TRBV4-1
clone_size: -
cdr3_nt: TGCGCCAGCAGCCCCCGGGACAGGGGGGTCGGCTACACCTTC
cdr3_aa: CASSPRDRGVGYTF

d_call: -
j_call: TRBJ1-3
v_call: TRBV5-1
clone_size: few
cdr3_nt: TGCGCCAGCAGCTTGGAACTCACTGGAAACACCATATATTTT
cdr3_aa: CASSLELTGNTIYF

d_call: -
j_call: TRBJ2-1
v_call: TRBV19
clone_size: -
cdr3_nt: TGTGCCAGTAGTCCCGTACGGAGCTCCTACAATGAGCAGTTCTTC
cdr3_aa: CASSPVRSSYNEQFF

d_call: -
j_call: TRBJ2-1
v_call: TRBV28
clone_size: -
cdr3_nt: TGTGCCAGCAGTTCACCGGTTGAGCAGTTCTTC
cdr3_aa: CASSSPVEQFF

d_call: -
j_call: TRBJ1-1
v_call: TRBV11-2
clone_size: -
cdr3_nt: TGTGCCAGCAGCTGGGCGCAGGGAGGAGGCACTGAAGCTTTCTTT
cdr3_aa: CASSWAQGGGTEAFF

d_call: -
j_call: TRBJ2-2
v_call: TRBV11-1
clone_size: -
cdr3_nt: TGTGCCAGCAGCCGAGGGAGGTTATTAGGCGGGGAGCTGTTTTTT
cdr3_aa: CASSRGRLLGGELFF

d_call: TRBD2
j_call: TRBJ2-3
v_call: TRBV28
clone_size: -
cdr3_nt: TGTGCCAGCAGTTTAGCCAGAGCGGGGGGGTTAACAGATACGCAGTATTTT
cdr3_aa: CASSLARAGGLTDTQYF

d_call: TRBD1
j_call: TRBJ1-2
v_call: TRBV6-5
clone_size: -
cdr3_nt: TGTGCCAGCAGTCCCGACAGGGGGTTTGTTGGCTACACCTTC
cdr3_aa: CASSPDRGFVGYTF

d_call: TRBD1
j_call: TRBJ1-2
v_call: TRBV28
clone_size: -
cdr3_nt: TGTGCCAGCAGTTTTGGGACAGGGGTAAGAGATGGCTACACCTTC
cdr3_aa: CASSFGTGVRDGYTF

d_call: -
j_call: TRBJ2-3
v_call: TRBV5-4
clone_size: -
cdr3_nt: TGTGCCAGCAGCTTGGACAGGGGCACAGATACGCAGTATTTT
cdr3_aa: CASSLDRGTDTQYF

d_call: -
j_call: TRBJ2-2
v_call: TRBV5-1
clone_size: -
cdr3_nt: TGCGCCAGCAGCGTACAAACAGGGTACACGAACACCGGGGAGCTGTTTTTT
cdr3_aa: CASSVQTGYTNTGELFF

d_call: -
j_call: TRBJ1-2
v_call: TRBV27
clone_size: medium-sized
cdr3_nt: TGTGCCAGCAGTTTATTGTCCGGGAACTATGGCTACACCTTC
cdr3_aa: CASSLLSGNYGYTF